Following are 10 T cell receptor beta chains from one sample sequenced in a study of T cell repertoires in cytomegalovirus infection. Each CDR3 protein is one row after TCRdb ran MiXCR on the reads. Of approximately 120,000 distinct CDR3 sequences listed, less than 30% were seen once; the top ten hold roughly 81%. These receptors' targets are unknown. Here the sequenced sample was CD8+ T cells from cultured PBMCs, taken from culture after CMV antigen stimulation. The origin of the receptors is a human donor in good health (CMV status not recorded). Some clones in this sample may be carry-over from other donors' samples.

This clonotype has only a few counts. The rearrangement joins TRBV2 to TRBJ1-1; D perhaps matches TRBD1 (5 bases). V was shortened by 6 bases and J by 4 bases, with 12 bases between the two germline ends. This CDR3 has 13 amino acids. Germline-derived CDR1 and CDR2 are SNHLY and FYNNEI. The CDR3 sequence is CASRDSGPTEAFF. The DNA for the CDR3 is TGTGCCAGCAGGGATTCAGGGCCCACTGAAGCTTTCTTT.

There are a few counts of this clonotype. The V and J genes are TRBV28 and TRBJ2-3; 8 nucleotides align to TRBD1. Looked up from germline, CDR1 is MDHEN and CDR2 is SYDVKM. J lost 0 bases, V lost 3 bases, and 20 bases had no gene match. CDR3 length equals 21 residues. CDR3 region: CASSFPTGGGQDLPSTDTQYF. DNA of the CDR3: TGTGCCAGCAGTTTCCCAACAGGAGGGGGACAGGATCTGCCTAGCACAGATACGCAGTATTTT.

This clonotype was detected only a few times. The chain is built from TRBV28 and TRBJ2-1, with D possibly matching TRBD2 (6 bases). This CDR3 has 14 amino acids. Trimming took 3 bases from V and 3 from J, leaving 9 bases between them. CDR1 and CDR2 (germline): MDHEN, SYDVKM. In DNA form, the CDR3 reads TGTGCCAGCAGTTTGTCGGGGGACTACAATGAGCAGTTCTTC. Its protein product is CASSLSGDYNEQFF.

This clonotype was observed a single time. The V call is TRBV10-3, the J call TRBJ1-1; the D is unclear. In germline, CDR1 is ENHRY, CDR2 SYGVKD. Trimming removed 5 bases at V and 3 bases at J, with 10 bases between. This CDR3 spans 13 amino acids. CDR3 sequence (DNA): TGTGCCATCAGTCCGGAAGGCGACACTGAAGCTTTCTTT. Encoded protein: CAISPEGDTEAFF.

The chain links TRBV9 to TRBJ1-5, with D possibly TRBD1 on 5 matching bases. The CDR3 totals 14 residues. Trimming stripped 0 bases from V and 5 bases from J, with 9 bases between. The germline gives CDR1 SGDLS, CDR2 YYNGEE. The CDR3 bases are TGTGCCAGCAGCGTAGGGGGGGAGCATCAGCCCCAGCATTTT. Protein sequence: CASSVGGEHQPQHF. The complete variable domain, with remaining parts taken from reference TRBV9 and TRBJ1-5, reads DSGVTQTPKHLITATGQRVTLRCSPRSGDLSVYWYQQSLDQGLQFLIQYYNGEERAKGNILERFSAQQFPDLHSELNLSSLELGDSALYFCASSVGGEHQPQHFGDGTRLSIL.

In its sample, this clonotype was seen many times. CDR3 region: CASSEEARAQETQYF. The CDR3 region has the DNA TGTGCCAGCAGTGAAGAGGCGAGGGCCCAAGAGACCCAGTACTTC. V gene TRBV2 combines with J gene TRBJ2-5; perhaps TRBD2 as D (5 bases). The CDR3 loop spans 15 amino acids. Germline V gene sequence: CDR1 SNHLY, CDR2 FYNNEI. V dropped 1 base and J dropped 1 base, with 10 bases sitting between them.

This clonotype has only a few counts. The gene calls are TRBV25-1 and TRBJ2-2; 7 bases align to TRBD1. The length of the CDR3 is 14 residues. CDR1 and CDR2 from the germline V gene are MGHDK and SYGVNS. Losses at the gene ends were 4 bases for V and 3 bases for J; bases not matched to a gene: 2. The CDR3 loop reads CASSVTGDTGELFF. In nucleotides, the CDR3 is TGTGCCAGCAGTGTCACAGGGGACACCGGGGAGCTGTTTTTT.

This clonotype was counted between two and nine times. The chain has TRBV4-1 and TRBJ2-1, with 11 bases aligning to TRBD2. After removal of 4 bases from V and 6 bases from J, the junction contained 8 bases not matched to a gene. The CDR3 has 16 amino acids. CDR1 and CDR2 from the germline V gene are MGHRA and YSYEKL. The CDR3 sequence is CASSRLAGGFSNEQFF. The CDR3 nucleotides read TGCGCCAGCAGCCGGTTAGCGGGGGGGTTCAGCAATGAGCAGTTCTTC.

The chain employs TRBV7-6 and TRBJ1-5, with a tentative D call TRBD1 (6 bases). Germline loops: CDR1 SGHVS, CDR2 FNYEAQ. CDR3 length: 16 residues. Between the trimmed V and J ends, which lost 4 bases and 1 base, there was a span of 14 bases. DNA of the CDR3: TGTGCCAGCAGCTCAAAGCAAGACAGGAGCAATCAGCCCCAGCATTTT. It is translated as CASSSKQDRSNQPQHF. The whole variable domain, filled in from reference TRBV7-6 and TRBJ1-5, reads GAGVSQSPRYKVTKRGQDVALRCDPISGHVSLYWYRQALGQGPEFLTYFNYEAQQDKSGLPNDRFSAERPEGSISTLTIQRTEQRDSAMYRCASSSKQDRSNQPQHFGDGTRLSIL.

Worth noting for this clonotype: At one of its ends the junction is not consistent with the germline gene, which may arise from a read error. The chain couples TRBV24-1 to TRBJ2-1; 7 bases are shared with TRBD1. Germline-derived CDR1 and CDR2 are KGHDR and SFDVKD. This CDR3 comprises 15 residues. The CDR3 spells CATSDYRDRLNAQFF. CDR3 nucleotide sequence: TGTGCCACCAGTGATTACCGGGACAGACTTAATGCGCAGTTCTTC.